This is a list of T cell receptor beta chains from one sample in a study of shared clonotypes between healthy human individuals. Data came from immunoSEQ multiplex PCR; TCRdb stores just in-frame clones and leaves some out. The data hold 1,500,000 or so clones, with approximately 98.5% observed a single time. Sequences were obtained from naive CD4+ T cells sorted from blood. These receptors were obtained from a man younger than 40 in good health. Each CDR3 is given with its conserved first and last residue. Fields, in order: CDR3 length, V gene, D gene, clone size, J gene, CDR3 protein, CDR3 DNA. The D gene is left open where the match is weak. Clone size, where shown, is once, few, many, or a class for clones that have expanded.

>18|TRBV5-1|TRBD2|.|TRBJ2-1
CASSFQASGMGSYNEQFF
TGCGCCAGCAGCTTTCAGGCTAGCGGGATGGGCTCCTACAATGAGCAGTTCTTC
>13|TRBV5-5|.|.|TRBJ1-5
CASSSAGFQPQHF
TGTGCCAGCAGCTCGGCAGGTTTTCAGCCCCAGCATTTT
>13|TRBV10-1|.|once|TRBJ2-4
CASSAFGQGIQYF
TGCGCCAGCAGTGCTTTTGGGCAGGGCATTCAGTACTTC
>14|TRBV5-1|TRBD2|.|TRBJ2-7
CASSLVAGGYEQYF
TGCGCCAGCAGCTTGGTAGCGGGAGGCTACGAGCAGTACTTC
>15|TRBV7-9|.|.|TRBJ1-3
CASSLTGDSGNTIYF
TGTGCCAGCAGCTTAACAGGCGACTCTGGAAACACCATATATTTT
>16|TRBV18|TRBD1|.|TRBJ1-3
CASSPAGTGPGNTIYF
TGTGCCAGCTCACCCGCCGGGACAGGGCCTGGAAACACCATATATTTT
>16|TRBV9|TRBD2|.|TRBJ2-1
CASSTRRLAGVNEQFF
TGTGCCAGCAGCACGAGGCGGCTAGCGGGAGTCAATGAGCAGTTCTTC
>14|TRBV5-4|TRBD2|once|TRBJ2-3
CASSLKREGQTQYF
TGTGCCAGCAGCTTGAAGCGGGAGGGCCAAACGCAGTATTTT
>17|TRBV7-3|.|.|TRBJ2-1
CASSPKNRGGGYNEQFF
TGTGCCAGCAGCCCCAAGAATCGAGGAGGAGGATACAATGAGCAGTTCTTC
>12|TRBV30|TRBD1|.|TRBJ2-7
CALDRGRHEQYF
TGTGCCCTCGACAGGGGGCGACACGAGCAGTACTTC
>15|TRBV10-3|TRBD1|.|TRBJ2-7
CAIGDSGQGVYEQYF
TGTGCCATCGGGGATTCCGGACAGGGGGTATACGAGCAGTACTTC
>15|TRBV7-2|.|.|TRBJ2-7
CASSHREFTTYEQYF
TGTGCCAGCAGCCACCGAGAATTTACCACCTACGAGCAGTACTTC
>13|TRBV27|TRBD1|.|TRBJ1-5
CASSLLQGYPQHF
TGTGCCAGCAGTTTATTACAGGGGTACCCCCAGCATTTT
>17|TRBV6-4|.|.|TRBJ1-5
CASSDSNGKQANQPQHF
TGTGCCAGCAGTGACTCGAACGGAAAACAGGCAAATCAGCCCCAGCATTTT
>13|TRBV5-8|.|once|TRBJ2-5
CASSTREPETQYF
TGTGCCAGCAGCACCCGGGAACCAGAGACCCAGTACTTC
>13|TRBV27|.|.|TRBJ1-5
CASRLQGNQPQHF
TGTGCCAGCAGGTTACAGGGAAATCAGCCCCAGCATTTT
>15|TRBV6-1|TRBD1|.|TRBJ1-4
CASSPSTGDHEKLFF
TGTGCCAGCAGTCCAAGCACAGGGGATCATGAAAAACTGTTTTTT
>15|TRBV5-1|.|once|TRBJ2-7
CASSLASAENYEQYF
TGCGCCAGCAGCTTGGCTAGCGCAGAAAACTACGAGCAGTACTTC
>15|TRBV18|.|.|TRBJ2-3
CASSPLDSPGDTQYF
TGTGCCAGCTCACCATTGGACAGTCCTGGAGATACGCAGTATTTT
>13|TRBV27|.|.|TRBJ2-3
CASSLSSTDTQYF
TGTGCCAGCAGTTTAAGTAGCACAGATACGCAGTATTTT
>12|TRBV27|.|.|TRBJ2-3
CASARQADTQYF
TGTGCCAGCGCGAGACAGGCAGATACGCAGTATTTT
>15|TRBV6-1|TRBD2|.|TRBJ2-2
CASSGLAGVAGELFF
TGTGCCAGCAGCGGCCTAGCGGGAGTAGCCGGGGAGCTGTTTTTT
>15|TRBV9|TRBD1|.|TRBJ2-1
CASSPTGVSYNEQFF
TGTGCCAGCAGCCCTACAGGGGTTTCTTACAATGAGCAGTTCTTC
>15|TRBV5-1|.|.|TRBJ2-6
CASSLGRAGANVLTF
TGCGCCAGCAGCTTGGGAAGGGCTGGGGCCAACGTCCTGACTTTC
>15|TRBV7-9|.|.|TRBJ1-2
CASSPVWDNQYGYTF
TGTGCCAGCAGCCCCGTCTGGGACAACCAGTATGGCTACACCTTC
>19|TRBV4-1|.|.|TRBJ2-2
CASSQPGTEVTPGTGELFF
TGCGCCAGCAGCCAACCTGGGACGGAAGTCACCCCGGGGACCGGGGAGCTGTTTTTT
>13|TRBV27|.|.|TRBJ1-5
CASSLDGRQPQHF
TGTGCCAGCAGTTTGGATGGGCGTCAGCCCCAGCATTTT
>16|TRBV7-9|TRBD1|.|TRBJ1-4
CASSHGQGGGNEKLFF
TGTGCCAGCAGCCACGGACAGGGGGGAGGTAATGAAAAACTGTTTTTT
>18|TRBV9|TRBD1|.|TRBJ2-6
CASSEGQGEFSGANVLTF
TGTGCCAGCAGCGAGGGACAGGGTGAATTCTCTGGGGCCAACGTCCTGACTTTC
>16|TRBV18|.|.|TRBJ1-5
CASSHLHLDSNQPQHF
TGTGCCAGCTCACACCTACACCTCGATAGCAATCAGCCCCAGCATTTT
>14|TRBV28|.|.|TRBJ1-2
CASSPLTPNYGYTF
TGTGCCAGCAGTCCCCTTACCCCGAACTATGGCTACACCTTC
>14|TRBV28|TRBD1|.|TRBJ2-7
CASRQGTVTYEQYF
TGTGCCAGCAGACAGGGGACAGTGACCTACGAGCAGTACTTC